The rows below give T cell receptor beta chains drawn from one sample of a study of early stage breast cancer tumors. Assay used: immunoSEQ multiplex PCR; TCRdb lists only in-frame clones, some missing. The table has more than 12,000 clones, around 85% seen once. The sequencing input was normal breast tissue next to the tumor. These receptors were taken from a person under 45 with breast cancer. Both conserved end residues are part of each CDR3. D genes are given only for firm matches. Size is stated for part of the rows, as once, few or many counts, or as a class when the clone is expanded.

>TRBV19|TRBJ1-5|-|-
CASSTTGTARNQPQHF
TGTGCCAGTAGTACTACAGGGACTGCCCGGAATCAGCCCCAGCATTTT
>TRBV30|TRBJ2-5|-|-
CAWSRLNQETQYF
TGTGCCTGGAGTCGCCTGAACCAAGAGACCCAGTACTTC
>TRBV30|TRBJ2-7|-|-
CAWMVSYEQYF
TGTGCCTGGATGGTCTCCTACGAGCAGTACTTC
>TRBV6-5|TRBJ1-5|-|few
CASRSGGNQPQHF
TGTGCCAGCAGATCTGGGGGCAATCAGCCCCAGCATTTT
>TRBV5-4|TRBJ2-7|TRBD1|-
CASSRDSPSSYEQYF
TGTGCCAGCAGCAGGGACAGCCCAAGCTCCTACGAGCAGTACTTC
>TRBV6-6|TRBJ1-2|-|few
CASSWTAQGYTF
TGTGCCAGCAGTTGGACAGCCCAAGGCTACACCTTC
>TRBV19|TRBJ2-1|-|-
CASRTNRGHNEQFF
TGTGCCAGTAGGACGAATCGGGGTCACAATGAGCAGTTCTTC
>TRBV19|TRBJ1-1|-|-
CASSIGRVQGLNTEAFF
TGTGCCAGTAGTATAGGTCGTGTCCAGGGCCTGAACACTGAAGCTTTCTTT
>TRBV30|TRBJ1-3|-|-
CAWSGGSGNTIYF
TGTGCCTGGAGTGGGGGCTCTGGAAACACCATATATTTT
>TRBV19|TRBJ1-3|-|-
CASSRGRQDSGNTIYF
TGTGCCAGTAGTAGAGGAAGACAGGATTCTGGAAACACCATATATTTT
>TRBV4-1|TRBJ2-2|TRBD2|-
CASSQRPPGLVSTGELFF
TGCGCCAGCAGCCAGCGCCCCCCGGGACTAGTTTCAACCGGGGAGCTGTTTTTT
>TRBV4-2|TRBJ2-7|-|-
CASSQGLGSQSYEQYF
TGTGCCAGCAGCCAAGGCCTAGGAAGCCAGTCCTACGAGCAGTACTTC
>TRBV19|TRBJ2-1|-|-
CASKGLEYNEQFF
TGTGCCAGTAAAGGACTCGAGTACAATGAGCAGTTCTTC
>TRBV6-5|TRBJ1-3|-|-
CASSYAGRTAGNTIYF
TGTGCCAGCAGTTATGCCGGTCGGACCGCTGGAAACACCATATATTTT
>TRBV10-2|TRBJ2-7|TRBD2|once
CASKTRAGTIVEQYF
TGCGCCAGCAAGACGCGAGCGGGAACGATCGTCGAGCAGTACTTC
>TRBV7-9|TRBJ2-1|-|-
CASSFSRGGGDEQFF
TGTGCCAGCAGCTTCTCGCGCGGAGGGGGGGATGAGCAGTTCTTC
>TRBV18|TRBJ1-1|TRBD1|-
CASSRQGGAAFF
TGTGCCAGCTCACGACAGGGAGGCGCGGCTTTCTTT
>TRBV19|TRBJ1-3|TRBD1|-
CASSPAGTGFSGNTIYF
TGTGCCAGTAGTCCAGCAGGGACAGGGTTCTCTGGAAACACCATATATTTT
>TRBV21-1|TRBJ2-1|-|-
CASSTPSGSSYNEQFF
TGTGCCAGCAGCACCCCTAGCGGAAGCTCCTACAATGAGCAGTTCTTC
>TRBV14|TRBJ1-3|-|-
CASSQEGGRTLSGNTIYF
TGTGCCAGCAGCCAAGAAGGCGGCAGGACCCTCTCTGGAAACACCATATATTTT
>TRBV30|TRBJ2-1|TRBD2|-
CAWTLAGGMDEQFF
TGTGCCTGGACCTTAGCGGGAGGTATGGATGAGCAGTTCTTC
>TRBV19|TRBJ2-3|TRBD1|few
CASSTTGTGSTDTQYF
TGTGCCAGTAGTACCACCGGGACAGGGAGTACAGATACGCAGTATTTT
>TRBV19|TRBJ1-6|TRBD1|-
CASSIDRENSPLHF
TGTGCCAGTAGTATCGACAGGGAGAATTCACCCCTCCACTTT
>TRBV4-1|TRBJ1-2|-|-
CASSQVWGGGDYGYTF
TGCGCCAGCAGCCAAGTCTGGGGGGGAGGGGACTATGGCTACACCTTC
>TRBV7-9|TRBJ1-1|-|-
CASSLASLGPLEAFF
TGTGCCAGCAGCTTAGCTTCCCTAGGGCCGCTAGAAGCTTTCTTT
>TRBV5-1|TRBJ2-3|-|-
CASSLAPGTDTQYF
TGCGCCAGCAGCTTGGCACCGGGGACAGATACGCAGTATTTT
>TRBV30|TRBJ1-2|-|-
CAWSGGYGYTF
TGTGCCTGGAGTGGGGGGTATGGCTACACCTTC
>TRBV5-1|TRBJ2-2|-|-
CASSLLLPGELFF
TGCGCCAGCAGCTTGCTGCTTCCCGGGGAGCTGTTTTTT
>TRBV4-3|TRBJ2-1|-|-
CASSPDGGGGYNEQFF
TGCGCCAGCAGCCCAGACGGGGGAGGGGGGTACAATGAGCAGTTCTTC
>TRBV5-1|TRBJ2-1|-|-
CASSLRSGDYNEQFF
TGCGCCAGCAGCTTGCGCAGCGGAGATTACAATGAGCAGTTCTTC
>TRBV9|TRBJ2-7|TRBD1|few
CASSVGDRTIYEQYF
TGTGCCAGCAGCGTGGGGGACAGGACTATCTACGAGCAGTACTTC
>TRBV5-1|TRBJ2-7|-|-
CASSLGHYEQYF
TGCGCCAGCAGCCTGGGACACTACGAGCAGTACTTC
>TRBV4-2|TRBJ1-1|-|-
CASSQEGEISTEVFF
TGTGCCAGCAGCCAAGAGGGGGAGATTAGCACTGAAGTTTTCTTT
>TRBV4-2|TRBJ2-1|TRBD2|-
CASSQDAAGVLNEQFF
TGTGCCAGCAGCCAAGATGCGGCGGGAGTACTCAATGAGCAGTTCTTC
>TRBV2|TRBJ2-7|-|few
CASSETLGEQYF
TGTGCCAGCAGTGAAACTTTGGGCGAGCAGTACTTC
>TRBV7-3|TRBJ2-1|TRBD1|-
CASSSGQGSSYNEQFF
TGTGCCAGCAGCTCCGGACAGGGGAGCTCCTACAATGAGCAGTTCTTC
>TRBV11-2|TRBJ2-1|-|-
CASYGRGAGEQFF
TGTGCCAGCTACGGACGTGGGGCCGGTGAGCAGTTCTTC
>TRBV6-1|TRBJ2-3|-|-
CASSDSTDTQYF
TGTGCCAGCAGTGACAGCACAGATACGCAGTATTTT
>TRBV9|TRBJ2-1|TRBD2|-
CASSVAGGQYNEQFF
TGTGCCAGCAGCGTAGCGGGAGGGCAATACAATGAGCAGTTCTTC
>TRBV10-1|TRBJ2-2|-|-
CASSYNTGELFF
TGCGCCAGCAGTTACAACACCGGGGAGCTGTTTTTT
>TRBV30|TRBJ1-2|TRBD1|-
CAWSGLGQEFHGYTF
TGTGCCTGGAGTGGTCTGGGACAGGAATTTCATGGCTACACCTTC
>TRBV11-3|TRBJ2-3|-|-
CASSLGGAGPIIDTQYF
TGTGCCAGCAGCTTAGGTGGCGCGGGGCCAATAATAGATACGCAGTATTTT
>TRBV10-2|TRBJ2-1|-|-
CASSEGRGSYNEQFF
TGCGCCAGCAGTGAGGGGCGGGGCTCCTACAATGAGCAGTTCTTC
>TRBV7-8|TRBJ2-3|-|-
CASSAEKGDTQYF
TGTGCCAGCAGCGCGGAAAAGGGAGATACGCAGTATTTT
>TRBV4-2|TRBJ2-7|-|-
CASSQDALASEQYF
TGTGCCAGCAGCCAAGATGCCCTTGCCTCCGAGCAGTACTTC
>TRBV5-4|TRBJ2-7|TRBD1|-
CASSEDQGASLYEQYF
TGTGCCAGCAGCGAGGACCAGGGGGCCTCATTATACGAGCAGTACTTC
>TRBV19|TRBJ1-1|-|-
CASRRQYTEAFF
TGTGCCAGTAGACGCCAATACACTGAAGCTTTCTTT
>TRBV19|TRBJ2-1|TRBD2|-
CASTGLAGVSEQFF
TGTGCCAGTACCGGACTAGCGGGAGTGAGTGAGCAGTTCTTC
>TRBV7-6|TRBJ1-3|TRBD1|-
CASSLAGGPSGNTIYF
TGTGCCAGCAGCTTGGCAGGGGGCCCCTCTGGAAACACCATATATTTT
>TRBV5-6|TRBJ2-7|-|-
CASSRVGSRYEQYF
TGTGCCAGCAGCCGGGTTGGGAGTCGCTACGAGCAGTACTTC
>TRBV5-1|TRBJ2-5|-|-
CASSSGISSYQETQYF
TGCGCCAGCAGCTCGGGGATATCATCGTACCAAGAGACCCAGTACTTC
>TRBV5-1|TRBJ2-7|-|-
CASSLALDYEQYF
TGCGCCAGCAGCTTGGCCCTAGACTACGAGCAGTACTTC
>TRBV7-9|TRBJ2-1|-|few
CASTFRGYNEQFF
TGTGCCAGCACCTTCCGGGGCTACAATGAGCAGTTCTTC
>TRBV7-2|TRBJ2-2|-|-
CASSLAGSPGELFF
TGTGCCAGCAGCTTAGCGGGTTCCCCCGGGGAGCTGTTTTTT
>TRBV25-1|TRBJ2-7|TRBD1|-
CARVGQGIYEQYF
TGTGCCAGGGTCGGACAGGGTATATACGAGCAGTACTTC
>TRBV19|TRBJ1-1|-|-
CASRLGERGNTEAFF
TGTGCCAGTAGGCTTGGGGAGAGGGGGAACACTGAAGCTTTCTTT
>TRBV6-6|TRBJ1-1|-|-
CASISTVLNTEAFF
TGTGCCAGCATCTCGACAGTTCTGAACACTGAAGCTTTCTTT
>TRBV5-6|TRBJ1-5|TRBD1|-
CASSATTDRAGNQPQHF
TGTGCCAGCAGCGCGACTACGGACAGGGCGGGCAATCAGCCCCAGCATTTT
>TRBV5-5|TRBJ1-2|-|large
CASSLGVGPGAGYTF
TGTGCCAGCAGCTTGGGCGTGGGACCGGGGGCTGGCTACACCTTC